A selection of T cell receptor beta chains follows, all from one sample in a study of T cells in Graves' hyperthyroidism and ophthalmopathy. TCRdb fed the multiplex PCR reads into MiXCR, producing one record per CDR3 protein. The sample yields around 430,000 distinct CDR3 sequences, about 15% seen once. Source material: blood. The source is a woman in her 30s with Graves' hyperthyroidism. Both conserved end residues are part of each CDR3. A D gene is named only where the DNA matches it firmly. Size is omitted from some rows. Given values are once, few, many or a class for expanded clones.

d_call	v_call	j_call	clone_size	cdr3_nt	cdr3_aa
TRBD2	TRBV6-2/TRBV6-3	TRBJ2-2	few	TGTGCCAGCAGTTACCCTAGCGGGAGAAGTGGCGGGGAGCTGTTTTTT	CASSYPSGRSGGELFF
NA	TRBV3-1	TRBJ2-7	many	TGTGCCAGCAGCCAAAGTCCCCTGGGGGTATACGAGCAGTACTTC	CASSQSPLGVYEQYF
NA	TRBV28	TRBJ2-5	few	TGTGCCAGTCCCCTCCTCCCCCCCAAGCTGGAGACCCAGTACTTC	CASPLLPPKLETQYF
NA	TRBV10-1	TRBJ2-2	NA	TGCGCCAGTGCAGGGGAGAACACCGGGGAGCTGTTTTTT	CASAGENTGELFF
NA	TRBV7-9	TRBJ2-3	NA	TGTGCCAGCAGCTTCTCAACGTCCTACACAGATACGCAGTATTTT	CASSFSTSYTDTQYF
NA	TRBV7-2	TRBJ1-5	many	TGTGCCAGCAGCTTAGCCGCAAGAAGCAATCAGCCCCAGCATTTT	CASSLAARSNQPQHF
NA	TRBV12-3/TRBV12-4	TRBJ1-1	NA	TGTGCCAGCACCCCGGGCCTTTCGAACACTGAAGCTTTCTTT	CASTPGLSNTEAFF
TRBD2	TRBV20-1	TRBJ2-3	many	TGCAGTGCTAGAGATTTGAAGCGGGGAGGTTCAGATACGCAGTATTTT	CSARDLKRGGSDTQYF
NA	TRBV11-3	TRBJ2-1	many	TGTGCCAGCAGCTTTGGGGACCCCTCCTACAATGAGCAGTTCTTC	CASSFGDPSYNEQFF
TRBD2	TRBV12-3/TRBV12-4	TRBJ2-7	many	TGTGCCAGCAGTTCGTGGACTAGCGGGAGTGGGGGCTACGAGCAGTACTTC	CASSSWTSGSGGYEQYF
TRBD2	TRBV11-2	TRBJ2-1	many	TGTGCCAGCAGGGCGATATCTTCTAGCGGGAGGAGGTCTGAGCAGTTCTTC	CASRAISSSGRRSEQFF
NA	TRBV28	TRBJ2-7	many	TGTGCCAGCAAAGGACCACTATTCTCCTACGAGCAGTACTTC	CASKGPLFSYEQYF
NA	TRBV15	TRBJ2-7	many	TGTGCCACCAGCAGAGAGTCGGCAGCTACGAAGCAGTACTTC	CATSRESAATKQYF
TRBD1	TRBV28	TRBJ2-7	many	TGTGCCAGCCATCGGACAGGGAAAACAGCGAAGCAGTACTTC	CASHRTGKTAKQYF
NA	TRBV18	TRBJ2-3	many	TGTGCCAGCTCCCCAGACCGGGATACGCAGTATTTT	CASSPDRDTQYF
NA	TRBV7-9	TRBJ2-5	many	TGTGCCAGCAGCCTAGAGACAGCGTACCAAGAGACCCAGTACTTC	CASSLETAYQETQYF
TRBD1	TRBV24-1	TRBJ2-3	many	TGTGCCACCAGTGACCCCGGGACAGGGAATACGCAGTATTTT	CATSDPGTGNTQYF
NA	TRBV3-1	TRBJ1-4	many	TGTGCCAGCAGCCAAGGAGGGTCCGGGGAAAAACTGTTTTTT	CASSQGGSGEKLFF
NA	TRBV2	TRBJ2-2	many	TGTGCCAGCAGTGCCGGGGGGCGAGGGTCCACCGGGGAGCTGTTTTTT	CASSAGGRGSTGELFF
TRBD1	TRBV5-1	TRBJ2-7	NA	TGCGCCAGCAGCTGGGGACAGGGGGCTGACGAGCAGTACTTC	CASSWGQGADEQYF
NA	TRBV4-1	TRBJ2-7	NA	TGCGCCAGCAGCCAAGATCCGGGACTCGGGGCCTACGAGCAGTACTTC	CASSQDPGLGAYEQYF
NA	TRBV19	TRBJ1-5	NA	TGTGCCAGTAGGGAATCGACAGCCACCCAAATTCGCAAAAATCAGCCCCAGCATTTT	CASRESTATQIRKNQPQHF
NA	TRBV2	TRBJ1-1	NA	TGTGCCAGCAGTGTGGGGGAGGGGAACACTGTAGCTTTCTTT	CASSVGEGNTVAFF
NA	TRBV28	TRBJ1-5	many	TGTGCCAGCAGGCTACCCGGGACTTACGATGGGGATCAGCCCCAGCATTTT	CASRLPGTYDGDQPQHF
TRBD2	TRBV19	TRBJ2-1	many	TGTGCCAGTTCGGGACTAGTAACTGGTGAGCAGTTCTTC	CASSGLVTGEQFF
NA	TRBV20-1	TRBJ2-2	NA	TGCAGTGCTCCATCGAGATCCGGGGAGCTGTTTTTT	CSAPSRSGELFF
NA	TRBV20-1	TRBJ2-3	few	TGCAGTGCTAGTCTTCAAGGGGGGAGGTGGACAGATACGCAGTATTTT	CSASLQGGRWTDTQYF
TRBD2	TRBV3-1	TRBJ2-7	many	TGTGCCAGCAGCACCCAGGCTAGCGGGAGGAACGAGCAGTACTTC	CASSTQASGRNEQYF
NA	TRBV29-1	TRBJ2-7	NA	TGCAGCGTTGAAGAGGTAGACTCCTACGAGCAGTACTTC	CSVEEVDSYEQYF